Presented here are 22 T cell receptor beta chains from one specimen sequenced in a study of T cells in Graves' hyperthyroidism and ophthalmopathy. TCR beta CDR3 regions were amplified from RNA. Primed by the HTBI set, a first-round RT-PCR was run on the TCR CDR3. TCRdb ran MiXCR on the multiplex PCR reads and lists one entry per CDR3 protein. This table has 650,000 to 750,000 distinct CDR3 sequences, 14% appearing once. Sequencing used blood. These receptors were obtained from a woman aged 18 to 35 with Graves' hyperthyroidism.

Worth noting for this clonotype: A much larger clone lies one base from this, so it may be a read error. This chain joins TRBV20-1 and TRBJ2-5; D assignment may be TRBD1 or TRBD2 (6 bases each). Trimming removed 1 base from V and 1 base from J, with 7 bases in between. Germline V gene sequence: CDR1 DFQATT, CDR2 SNEGSKA (reference sequence). The CDR3 totals 13 residues. For the CDR3, the DNA is TGCAGTGCTAGAGGGGGGGCCCAAGAGACCCAGTACTTC. It specifies CSARGGAQETQYF.

This clonotype was seen many times. The chain has TRBV7-9 and TRBJ2-1, with D perhaps matching TRBD2 (6 bases). Germline lookup yields CDR1 SEHNR and CDR2 FQNEAQ (reference sequence). Trimming shortened V by 2 bases and J by 7 bases, and 18 bases separated the two germline ends. CDR3 length: 16 amino acids. CDR3 sequence: CASSLPGSLGVNEQFF. CDR3 nucleotides: TGTGCCAGCAGCTTACCCGGGAGCCTTGGGGTGAATGAGCAGTTCTTC.

The sample holds many counts of this clonotype. The genes are TRBV9 and TRBJ2-1; 10 bases agree with TRBD2. The CDR3 length is 17 residues. The junction had 12 bases not matched to a gene; V was cut back by 0 bases and J by 9 bases. Germline CDR1 is SGDLS and CDR2 is YYNGEE. CDR3 sequence reads: CASSVDLGVAGGGEQFF. CDR3 DNA sequence: TGTGCCAGCAGCGTAGATCTGGGGGTAGCGGGAGGTGGTGAGCAGTTCTTC. The full variable domain, its missing parts supplied by reference TRBV9 and TRBJ2-1, is DSGVTQTPKHLITATGQRVTLRCSPRSGDLSVYWYQQSLDQGLQFLIQYYNGEERAKGNILERFSAQQFPDLHSELNLSSLELGDSALYFCASSVDLGVAGGGEQFFGPGTRLTVL.

This clonotype was observed at least ten times. V and J are TRBV28 and TRBJ1-2; D is undetermined. CDR1 is MDHEN and CDR2 is SYDVKM in the germline V gene. Between the trimmed V and J ends, which lost 6 bases and 8 bases, there was a span of 10 bases. The CDR3 runs to 11 residues. CDR3 residues: CASSQSPGYTF. The CDR3 region has the DNA TGTGCCAGCAGCCAAAGCCCGGGCTACACCTTC.

The chain joins TRBV27 to TRBJ2-6; TRBD1 matches at 8 bases. Per germline, CDR1 MNHEY and CDR2 SMNVEV (reference sequence). V dropped 7 bases and J dropped 2; count of bases not matched to a gene: 10. This CDR3 is 17 amino acids long. The CDR3: CASKATGATAGANVLTF. The CDR3 nucleotides read TGTGCCAGCAAAGCGACAGGGGCAACGGCTGGGGCCAACGTCCTGACTTTC.

V is TRBV5-5 and J is TRBJ2-3; 13 bases fit TRBD2. The CDR3 totals 17 residues. J gave up 2 bases and V 2 bases, and 5 bases lay outside the gene matches. Germline-derived CDR1 and CDR2 are SGHKS and YYEKEE (reference sequence). The CDR3 nucleotides read TGTGCCAGCAGCTTTAGGGGACTAGCGGGAACCACAGATACGCAGTATTTT. This gives the protein CASSFRGLAGTTDTQYF.

This clonotype was observed a handful of times. DNA of the CDR3: TGCAGTGCTTTTACAGGGGGTAGTAATGAAAAACTGTTTTTT. Protein: CSAFTGGSNEKLFF. The chain is built from TRBV20-1 and TRBJ1-4; 8 bases line up with TRBD1. This CDR3 has 14 amino acids. Germline V gene sequence: CDR1 DFQATT, CDR2 SNEGSKA (reference sequence). V lost 5 bases and J lost 4; bases outside the gene matches: 6.

This chain uses TRBV29-1 with TRBJ2-7, with D perhaps matching TRBD1 or TRBD2 (5 bases each). Germline lookup yields CDR1 SQVTM and CDR2 ANQGSEA. The CDR3 totals 13 residues. V was clipped by 4 bases and J by 5 bases, with 15 bases between them. The CDR3 region is CSVGPGSPDEQYF. CDR3 DNA: TGCAGCGTTGGTCCAGGGAGCCCTGACGAGCAGTACTTC.

The J gene is TRBJ2-3, the V gene TRBV20-1, with TRBD2 matching over 9 bases. Trimming took 6 bases from V and 4 from J; bases not matched to a gene: 8. Germline CDR1 and CDR2: DFQATT and SNEGSKA (reference sequence). This CDR3 is 14 amino acids long. The CDR3: CSALSSGIADTQYF. CDR3 DNA sequence: TGCAGTGCATTGTCTAGCGGGATTGCAGATACGCAGTATTTT.

This clonotype was found many times. The chain has TRBV2 and TRBJ1-5, with D perhaps TRBD1 (5 bases). V lost 7 bases to trimming and J lost 0 bases, with 10 bases between them. There are 14 residues in the CDR3. Per germline, CDR1 SNHLY and CDR2 FYNNEI. The CDR3 spells CASISGDSNQPQHF. The CDR3 DNA is TGTGCCAGCATCTCGGGGGATAGCAATCAGCCCCAGCATTTT.

At least ten counts were recorded for this clonotype. The V gene is TRBV12-3 or TRBV12-4, the J gene TRBJ1-6, with D hard to call. The CDR3 spans 14 residues. Trimming took off 6 bases at V and 0 bases at J, with 6 bases between the two ends. CDR3 sequence reads: CASRTRSYNSPLHF. As DNA, the CDR3 is TGTGCCAGCAGAACCCGCTCCTATAATTCACCCCTCCACTTT.

In its sample, this clonotype was seen many times. This rearrangement joins TRBV18 to TRBJ1-4; no definite D call. The CDR3 loop spans 14 amino acids. CDR1 is KGHSH and CDR2 is LQKENI in the germline V gene. Trimming took off 2 bases at V and 8 bases at J, with 12 bases between the two ends. The CDR3: CASSPNSGEEKLFF. For the CDR3, the DNA is TGTGCCAGCTCACCAAATTCCGGGGAGGAAAAACTGTTTTTT.

Only a few counts were recorded for this clonotype. This chain links TRBV29-1 with TRBJ2-5, with TRBD2 as a possible D gene (6 bases). The CDR3 is 17 residues long. Germline CDR1 and CDR2: SQVTM and ANQGSEA. Deletions cut 2 bases from V and 2 bases from J, with 21 bases between. The CDR3 nucleotides read TGCAGCGTTGAAATGGTAACCTCGGAGCGGGTTCAAGAGACCCAGTACTTC. It translates to CSVEMVTSERVQETQYF.

This clonotype occurred many times. The J gene is TRBJ2-7, the V gene TRBV11-2; TRBD2 agrees at 11 bases. This CDR3 is built from 18 residues. Germline V gene lookup returns CDR1 SGHAT and CDR2 FQNNGV. V lost 8 bases, J lost 4 bases, and 19 bases stayed unmatched. The CDR3 here is CASSLTRLAGGPRYEQYF. In DNA, the CDR3 is TGTGCCAGCTCCCTCACGAGATTAGCGGGAGGGCCGAGATACGAGCAGTACTTC.

Ten or more counts support this clonotype. The chain is built from TRBV29-1 and TRBJ2-3, with D unresolved. Between the trimmed V and J ends, which lost 6 bases and 4 bases, there was a span of 26 bases. There are 17 residues in the CDR3. CDR1 is SQVTM and CDR2 is ANQGSEA in the germline V gene. The CDR3 DNA sequence: TGCAGCGTGAACCGTGGGCTAACAGACCCCGGATCAGATACGCAGTATTTT. Translation gives CSVNRGLTDPGSDTQYF.

Notes on this clonotype: A much larger clone sits a single nucleotide away, making a read error possible. This chain links TRBV6-2 or TRBV6-3 with TRBJ2-3, with 8 bases identical to TRBD2. From germline, CDR1 is MNHEY and CDR2 SVGEGT. The V gene end was trimmed by 6 bases and the J gene end by 2 bases; junction bases not matched to a gene: 1. The CDR3 has 13 amino acids. The CDR3 nucleotides read TGTGCCAGCAGGCGGGAGGCCACAGATACGCAGTATTTT. Its protein product is CASRREATDTQYF.

This clonotype has a count of ten or more. The rearrangement links TRBV28 to TRBJ2-5; D is undetermined. Trimming left V 3 bases short and J 4 bases short, with 15 bases between. This CDR3 region has 15 residues. CDR1 is MDHEN, CDR2 SYDVKM, per germline. CDR3 sequence reads: CASSFLALRIETQYF. In DNA form, the CDR3 reads TGTGCCAGCAGTTTTTTGGCATTAAGGATAGAGACCCAGTACTTC. Full variable domain (rest looked up from reference TRBV28 and TRBJ2-5): DVKVTQSSRYLVKRTGEKVFLECVQDMDHENMFWYRQDPGLGLRLIYFSYDVKMKEKGDIPEGYSVSREKKERFSLILESASTNQTSMYLCASSFLALRIETQYFGPGTRLLVL.

Only a few counts were recorded for this clonotype. The chain recombines TRBV20-1 with TRBJ1-3, with 7 bases identical to TRBD1. This CDR3 has 16 amino acids. Trimming at V came to 3 bases and at J to 8 bases, leaving 16 bases not matched to a gene. Germline CDR1 reads DFQATT; CDR2 reads SNEGSKA (reference sequence). The CDR3 spells CSARETGHVTGYTIYF. CDR3 bases: TGCAGTGCTAGGGAGACAGGGCATGTCACAGGATACACCATATATTTT.

This clonotype was seen ten or more times. V and J are TRBV7-3 and TRBJ2-1, with D unclear. This CDR3 comprises 14 residues. CDR1 SGHTA and CDR2 FQGTGA come from the germline V gene. The germline V and J ends were trimmed by 2 bases and 6 bases, with 11 bases remaining between them. The CDR3 coding sequence is TGTGCCAGCAGCTTAGACCCCGGCACCAATGAGCAGTTCTTC. It specifies CASSLDPGTNEQFF.

The chain carries TRBV10-3 and TRBJ2-7; D is possibly TRBD2 (6 bases). CDR1 is ENHRY and CDR2 is SYGVKD in the germline V gene. Trimming took off 5 bases at V and 5 bases at J, with 16 bases between the two ends. The CDR3 is made up of 14 amino acids. For the CDR3, the DNA is TGTGCCATCAGTTCCACGGACTACCCTAACGAGCAGTACTTC. It is translated as CAISSTDYPNEQYF.

This clonotype was observed many times. The chain uses TRBV2 and TRBJ2-1; D might be TRBD1 (6 bases). The V end was cut by 5 bases, the J end by 6 bases, with 17 bases between. The germline gives CDR1 SNHLY, CDR2 FYNNEI. The CDR3 loop spans 15 amino acids. CDR3 residues: CASSPGQGYPNEQFF. For the CDR3, the DNA is TGTGCCAGCAGTCCCGGGCAGGGGTATCCCAATGAGCAGTTCTTC.

This clonotype was counted at least ten times. The chain uses TRBV12-3 or TRBV12-4 and TRBJ1-2; D is unclear. The CDR3 loop spans 16 amino acids. V was pared by 8 bases and J by 0 bases, with 19 bases between. In DNA, the CDR3 is TGTGCCAGCGGAACGGAGATGTCTCGAGCTAACTATGGCTACACCTTC. Translated, it gives CASGTEMSRANYGYTF.